This TCR beta chain was retrieved from a study of cytomegalovirus exposure and HLA in healthy donors. In the case of this clone: What it binds is unknown.

Trimming removed 4 bases from V and 1 base from J; junction bases left unmatched: 4. There are 15 residues in the CDR3. Germline V gene sequence: CDR1 SGHNT, CDR2 YYREEE (reference sequence). Findings of the study overall: In a later analysis, common viral pathogens appeared linked to several of the most significant clusters.

PCR primers comprised 60 Vbeta and 13 Jbeta primers. Using immunoSEQ multiplex PCR, the repertoire was profiled, and TCRdb retains in-frame clones only, with some absent. The table includes around 140,000 clones, approximately 80% detected once. Healthy people donating bone marrow made up the donors. The sequencing sample was made of PBMCs. The source is a male donor in good health and CMV-seropositive. J is TRBJ1-1 and V is TRBV5-4; 10 positions agree with TRBD1. The chain's CDR3 is CASSAGQGWNTEAFF. As DNA, the CDR3 is TGTGCCAGCAGCGCGGGACAGGGGTGGAACACTGAAGCTTTCTTT.